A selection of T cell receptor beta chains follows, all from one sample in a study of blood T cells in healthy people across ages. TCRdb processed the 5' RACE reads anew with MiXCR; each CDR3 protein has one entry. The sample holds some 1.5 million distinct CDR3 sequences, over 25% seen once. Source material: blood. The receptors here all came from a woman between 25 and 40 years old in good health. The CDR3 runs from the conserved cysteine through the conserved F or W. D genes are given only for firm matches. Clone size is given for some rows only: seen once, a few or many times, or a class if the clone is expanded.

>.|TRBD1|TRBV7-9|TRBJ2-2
CASSLIQGAWTGELFF
TGTGCCAGCAGCTTGATACAGGGGGCATGGACCGGGGAGCTGTTTTTT
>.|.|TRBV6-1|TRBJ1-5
CASSVVRNSNQPQHF
TGTGCCAGCAGTGTGGTGAGAAATAGTAATCAGCCCCAGCATTTT
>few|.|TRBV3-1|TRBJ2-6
CASSQDFVSGANVLTF
TGTGCCAGCAGCCAAGATTTCGTCTCTGGGGCCAACGTCCTGACTTTC
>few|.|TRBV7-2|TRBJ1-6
CASSFGGGVNSPLHF
TGTGCCAGCAGCTTTGGGGGGGGCGTTAATTCACCCCTCCACTTT
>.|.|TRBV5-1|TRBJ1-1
CASRVVGHSGAFF
TGCGCCAGCAGGGTAGTGGGACACTCAGGAGCTTTCTTT
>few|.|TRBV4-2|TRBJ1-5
CASSQGEGGFSNQPQHF
TGTGCCAGCAGCCAAGGGGAGGGGGGGTTTAGCAATCAGCCCCAGCATTTT
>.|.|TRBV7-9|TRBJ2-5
CASVIGVQETQYF
TGTGCCAGCGTGATTGGGGTCCAAGAGACCCAGTACTTC
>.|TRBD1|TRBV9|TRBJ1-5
CASSGQGSSQPQHF
TGTGCCAGCAGCGGACAGGGTTCCAGTCAGCCCCAGCATTTT
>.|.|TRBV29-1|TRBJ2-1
CSVIGRVRDNEQFF
TGCAGCGTTATCGGCAGGGTCAGAGACAATGAGCAGTTCTTC
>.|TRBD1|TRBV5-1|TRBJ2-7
CASSPVGQGLDEQYF
TGCGCCAGCAGCCCGGTGGGACAGGGACTTGACGAGCAGTACTTC
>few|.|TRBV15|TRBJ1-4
CATSRDGAGDEKLFF
TGTGCCACCAGCAGAGATGGTGCAGGGGATGAAAAACTGTTTTTT
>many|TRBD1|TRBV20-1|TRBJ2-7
CSAMTGGAYHEQYF
TGCAGTGCTATGACAGGGGGCGCATATCACGAGCAGTACTTC
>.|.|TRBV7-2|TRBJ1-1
CASSFYEAFF
TGTGCCAGCAGCTTCTACGAAGCTTTCTTT
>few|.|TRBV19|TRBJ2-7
CASSMWGSQVVYEQYF
TGTGCCAGTAGTATGTGGGGATCTCAAGTTGTCTACGAGCAGTACTTC
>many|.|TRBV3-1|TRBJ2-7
CASKNSVRFGEQYF
TGTGCCAGCAAGAACAGTGTCCGTTTTGGCGAGCAGTACTTC
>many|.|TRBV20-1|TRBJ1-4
CSAERPNEKLFF
TGCAGCGCTGAAAGGCCAAATGAAAAACTGTTTTTT
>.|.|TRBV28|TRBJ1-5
CASSLEGNNQPQHF
TGTGCCAGCAGTTTGGAAGGCAACAATCAGCCCCAGCATTTT
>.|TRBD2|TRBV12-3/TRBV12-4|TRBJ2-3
CASSPGTSGSSDAQYF
TGTGCCAGCAGTCCAGGGACTAGCGGGAGCTCAGATGCGCAGTATTTT
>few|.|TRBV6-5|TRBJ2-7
CASRYSAGAVYEQYF
TGTGCCAGCAGGTACTCGGCAGGGGCAGTCTACGAGCAGTACTTC
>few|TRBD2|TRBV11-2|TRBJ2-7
CASSPLAGGRYEQYF
TGTGCCAGCAGCCCGCTAGCGGGAGGGCGGTACGAGCAGTACTTC
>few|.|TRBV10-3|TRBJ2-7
CAISDLVGVLSYEQYF
TGTGCCATCAGTGATCTAGTGGGAGTTCTCTCCTACGAGCAGTACTTC
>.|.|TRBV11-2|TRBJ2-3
CASSLWGGGGDTQYF
TGTGCCAGCAGCTTATGGGGCGGGGGCGGAGATACGCAGTATTTT
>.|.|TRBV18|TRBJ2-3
CASSPQGKVTDTQYF
TGTGCCAGCTCACCCCAGGGAAAGGTCACAGATACGCAGTATTTT
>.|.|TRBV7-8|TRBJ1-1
CASSPRSGVNTEAFF
TGTGCCAGCAGCCCCAGGAGCGGGGTGAACACTGAAGCTTTCTTT
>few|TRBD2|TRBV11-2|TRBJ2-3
CASSLTGGAVSTDTQYF
TGTGCCAGCAGCTTAACGGGGGGAGCAGTTAGCACAGATACGCAGTATTTT
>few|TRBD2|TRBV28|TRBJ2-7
CASSLGGRVSYEQYF
TGTGCCAGCAGTTTGGGAGGGCGTGTGTCCTACGAGCAGTACTTC
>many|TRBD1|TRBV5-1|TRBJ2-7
CASRQGQGSSYEQYF
TGCGCCAGCAGGCAGGGACAGGGGAGCTCCTACGAGCAGTACTTC
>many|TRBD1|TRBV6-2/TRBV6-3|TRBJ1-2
CASSTRDRASYGYTF
TGTGCCAGCAGTACCCGGGACAGGGCTAGCTATGGCTACACCTTC
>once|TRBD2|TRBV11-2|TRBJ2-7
CASSFPLAGSNEQYF
TGTGCCAGCAGCTTTCCCCTAGCGGGTTCCAATGAGCAGTACTTC
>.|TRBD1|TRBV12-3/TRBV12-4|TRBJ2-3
CASSYRGDTDTQYF
TGTGCCAGCAGTTACAGGGGAGACACAGATACGCAGTATTTT
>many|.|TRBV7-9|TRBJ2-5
CASSFDGQQETQYF
TGTGCCAGCAGCTTCGATGGACAGCAAGAGACCCAGTACTTC
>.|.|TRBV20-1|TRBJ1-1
CSARDLGASDTEAFF
TGCAGTGCTAGAGATCTGGGGGCATCGGACACTGAAGCTTTCTTT
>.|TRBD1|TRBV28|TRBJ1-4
CANSLGTGKLKLFF
TGTGCCAACAGCTTGGGGACAGGGAAGCTAAAACTGTTTTTT
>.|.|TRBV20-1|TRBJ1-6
CSARDIGTNSPLHF
TGCAGTGCTAGAGATATTGGCACAAATTCACCCCTCCACTTT
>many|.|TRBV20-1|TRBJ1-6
CSARRDTNSPLHF
TGCAGTGCTCGTAGGGACACCAATTCACCCCTCCACTTT
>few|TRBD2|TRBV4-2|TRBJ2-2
CASSQDSGDSGGAGTGELFF
TGTGCCAGCAGCCAAGATTCAGGAGATAGCGGGGGGGCTGGCACCGGGGAGCTGTTTTTT
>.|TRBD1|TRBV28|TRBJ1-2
CASSSSRQGPYGYTF
TGTGCCAGCAGTTCCTCACGACAGGGGCCCTATGGCTACACCTTC
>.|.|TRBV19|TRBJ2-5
CASTSSSSYQETQYF
TGTGCCAGTACTAGCTCAAGCTCGTACCAAGAGACCCAGTACTTC
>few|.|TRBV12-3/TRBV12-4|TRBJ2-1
CASSEGGHNEQFF
TGTGCCAGCTCGGAAGGGGGGCACAATGAGCAGTTCTTC
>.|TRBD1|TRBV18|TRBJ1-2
CASSLPTGEGYTF
TGTGCCAGCTCACTTCCGACAGGGGAGGGCTACACCTTC
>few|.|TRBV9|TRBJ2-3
CASSVGQGPSTDTQYF
TGTGCCAGCAGCGTAGGTCAGGGACCTTCCACAGATACGCAGTATTTT
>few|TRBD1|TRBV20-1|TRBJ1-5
CSARDLPDRGLNQPQHF
TGCAGTGCTAGAGATCTACCGGACAGGGGATTGAATCAGCCCCAGCATTTT
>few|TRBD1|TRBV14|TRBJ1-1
CASSHSDRGRNTEAFF
TGTGCCAGCAGCCACTCTGACAGGGGGCGGAACACTGAAGCTTTCTTT